A selection of T cell receptor beta chains follows, all from one sample in a study of blood T cell repertoires in COVID-19. TCRdb keeps only in-frame clones here, not all; method: immunoSEQ multiplex PCR. Seen here are 110,000 to 150,000 clones, about 84% observed once, and the top ten hold 6% to 7.5%. The material sequenced was peripheral blood. These receptors all stem from a human donor in a cohort sampled during active COVID-19. Each CDR3 is given with its conserved first and last residue. D genes are given only for firm matches. Expanded clones get a size class; other rows say once, few or many, or leave the size out.

TRBD1,TRBJ1-4,.,TRBV7-2,CASSLTGQGAYEKLFF,TGTGCCAGCAGCTTGACCGGACAGGGGGCTTATGAAAAACTGTTTTTT
TRBD1,TRBJ2-2,.,TRBV30,CAWDVRGPTGELFF,TGTGCCTGGGACGTCAGGGGGCCTACCGGGGAGCTGTTTTTT
TRBD1,TRBJ2-2,.,TRBV7-9,CASSLGGTGNTGELFF,TGTGCCAGCAGCTTAGGAGGGACAGGGAACACCGGGGAGCTGTTTTTT
TRBD1,TRBJ2-6,.,TRBV25-1,CASSETGTALNVLTF,TGTGCCAGCAGCGAGACCGGGACAGCTCTTAACGTCCTGACTTTC
TRBD1,TRBJ1-4,.,TRBV29-1,CSVDSGTGEGKLFF,TGCAGCGTTGACTCAGGGACAGGGGAGGGAAAACTGTTTTTT
TRBD1,TRBJ2-1,.,TRBV18,CASSPGVGQGPNNEQFF,TGTGCCAGCTCACCAGGAGTCGGACAGGGACCAAACAATGAGCAGTTCTTC
TRBD1,TRBJ2-7,.,TRBV28,CASSSPGQVYEQYF,TGTGCCAGCAGTTCCCCGGGACAGGTTTACGAGCAGTACTTC
.,TRBJ1-1,.,TRBV2,CASSEGRRNTEAFF,TGTGCCAGCAGTGAAGGGCGGAGGAACACTGAAGCTTTCTTT
.,TRBJ1-1,once,TRBV6-5,CASSYSRMNTEAFF,TGTGCCAGCAGTTACTCGAGGATGAACACTGAAGCTTTCTTT
.,TRBJ2-3,.,TRBV19,CASGGGPGSTDTQYF,TGTGCCAGCGGGGGTGGGCCTGGGAGCACAGATACGCAGTATTTT
.,TRBJ1-1,.,TRBV5-1,CASSQGAEAFF,TGCGCCAGCTCACAGGGCGCTGAAGCTTTCTTT
.,TRBJ2-7,.,TRBV30,CAWSPGHYEQYF,TGTGCCTGGAGTCCGGGACACTACGAGCAGTACTTC
TRBD2,TRBJ2-1,.,TRBV19,CASRKAGADNEQFF,TGTGCCAGTAGAAAAGCGGGGGCCGACAATGAGCAGTTCTTC
TRBD1,TRBJ2-2,.,TRBV6-5,CASNKDRVTGELFF,TGTGCCAGCAATAAGGACAGGGTCACCGGGGAGCTGTTTTTT
.,TRBJ2-7,.,TRBV10-3,CAISESVSSYEQYF,TGTGCCATCAGTGAGTCGGTCAGCTCCTACGAGCAGTACTTC
.,TRBJ2-1,.,TRBV18,CASLADNRDNEQFF,TGTGCCAGCTTGGCGGACAACCGGGACAATGAGCAGTTCTTC
.,TRBJ1-2,few,TRBV25-1,CASSRSTYGYTF,TGTGCCAGCAGTCGCTCTACCTATGGCTACACCTTC
TRBD2,TRBJ2-3,.,TRBV9,CASSPEASGGLTDTQYF,TGTGCCAGCAGCCCAGAAGCTAGCGGGGGACTCACAGATACGCAGTATTTT
TRBD1,TRBJ1-2,.,TRBV10-3,CAISESRDSGNGYTF,TGTGCCATCAGTGAGTCTCGGGACAGTGGGAATGGCTACACCTTC
.,TRBJ2-7,.,TRBV12-3/TRBV12-4,CASSPLGYEQYF,TGTGCCAGCAGTCCGCTCGGCTACGAGCAGTACTTC
TRBD1,TRBJ1-6,.,TRBV13,CASSLGQGEGSPLHF,TGTGCCAGCAGCTTAGGTCAGGGGGAAGGTTCACCCCTCCACTTT
TRBD1,TRBJ2-4,.,TRBV9,CASSPRTGVGAKNIQYF,TGTGCCAGCAGCCCCCGGACAGGAGTTGGAGCCAAAAACATTCAGTACTTC
TRBD2,TRBJ2-3,.,TRBV4-3,CASSHTGGATDTQYF,TGCGCCAGCAGCCATACCGGGGGGGCAACAGATACGCAGTATTTT
.,TRBJ2-1,.,TRBV6-2/TRBV6-3,CASSERPPYNEQFF,TGTGCCAGCAGCGAGCGGCCGCCCTACAATGAGCAGTTCTTC
.,TRBJ1-1,.,TRBV5-6,CASSLTGLDTEAFF,TGTGCCAGCAGCTTAACAGGACTAGACACTGAAGCTTTCTTT
TRBD1,TRBJ1-1,.,TRBV7-8,CASSLEGTATEAFF,TGTGCCAGCAGCTTAGAAGGGACAGCCACTGAAGCTTTCTTT
.,TRBJ2-7,few,TRBV2,CASTLLSYEQYF,TGTGCCAGTACACTACTTTCCTACGAGCAGTACTTC